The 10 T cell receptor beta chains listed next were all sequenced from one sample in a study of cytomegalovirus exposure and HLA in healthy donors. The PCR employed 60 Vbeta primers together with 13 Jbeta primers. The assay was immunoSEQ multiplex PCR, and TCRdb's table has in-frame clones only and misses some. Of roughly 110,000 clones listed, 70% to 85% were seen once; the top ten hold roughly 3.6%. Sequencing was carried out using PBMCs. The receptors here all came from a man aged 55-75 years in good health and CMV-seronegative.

The CDR3 region is CAWSVGSGLETQYF. The CDR3 nucleotides read TGTGCCTGGAGTGTAGGGTCAGGGTTGGAGACCCAGTACTTC. The V call is TRBV30, the J call TRBJ2-5; D perhaps matches TRBD1 (5 bases). V lost 0 bases to trimming and J lost 5 bases, with 13 bases between them. CDR3 length: 14 residues. Looked up from germline, CDR1 is GTSNPN and CDR2 is SVGIG (reference sequence).

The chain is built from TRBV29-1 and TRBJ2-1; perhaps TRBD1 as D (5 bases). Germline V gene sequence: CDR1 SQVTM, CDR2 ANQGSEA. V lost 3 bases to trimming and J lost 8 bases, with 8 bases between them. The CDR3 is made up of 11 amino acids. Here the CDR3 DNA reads TGCAGCGTTGACAGGGCCTATGAGCAGTTCTTC. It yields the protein CSVDRAYEQFF.

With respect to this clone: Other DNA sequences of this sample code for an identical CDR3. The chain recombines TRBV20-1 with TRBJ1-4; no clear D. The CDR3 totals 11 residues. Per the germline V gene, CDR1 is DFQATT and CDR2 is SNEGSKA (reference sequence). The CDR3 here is CSARENEKLFF. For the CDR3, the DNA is TGCAGCGCGAGGGAAAATGAAAAACTGTTTTTT.

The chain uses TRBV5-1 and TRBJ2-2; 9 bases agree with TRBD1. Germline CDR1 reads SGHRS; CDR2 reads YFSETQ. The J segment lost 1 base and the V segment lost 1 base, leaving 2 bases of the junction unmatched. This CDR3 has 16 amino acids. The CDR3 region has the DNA TGCGCCAGCAGCTTGCTGGGACAGGGGAACACCGGGGAGCTGTTTTTT. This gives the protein CASSLLGQGNTGELFF.

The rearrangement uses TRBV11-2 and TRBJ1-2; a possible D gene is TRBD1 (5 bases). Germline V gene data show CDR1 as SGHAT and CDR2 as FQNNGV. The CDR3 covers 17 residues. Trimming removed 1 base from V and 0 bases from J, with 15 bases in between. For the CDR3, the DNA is TGTGCCAGCAGCTTAGGCCCGCGGGACCGGTCTAACTATGGCTACACCTTC. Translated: CASSLGPRDRSNYGYTF. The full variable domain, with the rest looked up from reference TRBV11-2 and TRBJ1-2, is EAGVAQSPRYKIIEKRQSVAFWCNPISGHATLYWYQQILGQGPKLLIQFQNNGVVDDSQLPKDRFSAERLKGVDSTLKIQPAKLEDSAVYLCASSLGPRDRSNYGYTFGSGTRLTVV.

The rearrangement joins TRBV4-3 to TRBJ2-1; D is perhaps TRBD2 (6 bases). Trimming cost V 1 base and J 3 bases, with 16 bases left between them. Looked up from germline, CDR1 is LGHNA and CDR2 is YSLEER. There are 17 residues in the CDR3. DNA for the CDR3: TGCGCCAGCAGCCAAGCGGCCCGGGGGAGCTACTACAATGAGCAGTTCTTC. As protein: CASSQAARGSYYNEQFF.

The CDR3 DNA reads as TGTGCCAGCAGTGATAGGCAGGTTTCTCAGCCCCAGCATTTT. This sequence encodes CASSDRQVSQPQHF. V gene TRBV2 combines with J gene TRBJ1-5, with D unresolved. The CDR3 contains 14 residues. Germline CDR1 reads SNHLY; CDR2 reads FYNNEI. V shed 3 bases and J shed 6 bases, with 12 bases lying between them.

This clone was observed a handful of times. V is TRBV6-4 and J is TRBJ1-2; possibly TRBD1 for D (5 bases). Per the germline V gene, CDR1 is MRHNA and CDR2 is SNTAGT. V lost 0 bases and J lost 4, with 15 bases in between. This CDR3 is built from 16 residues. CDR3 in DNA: TGTGCCAGCAGTGACTCGATGGACACCGCACGCTATGGCTACACCTTC. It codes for CASSDSMDTARYGYTF.

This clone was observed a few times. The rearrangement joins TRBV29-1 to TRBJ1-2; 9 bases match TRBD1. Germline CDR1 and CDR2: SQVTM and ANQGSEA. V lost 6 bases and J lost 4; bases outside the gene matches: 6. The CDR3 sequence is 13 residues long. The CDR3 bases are TGCAGCGTAGTTCTGACAGGGGGCTATGGCTACACCTTC. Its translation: CSVVLTGGYGYTF.

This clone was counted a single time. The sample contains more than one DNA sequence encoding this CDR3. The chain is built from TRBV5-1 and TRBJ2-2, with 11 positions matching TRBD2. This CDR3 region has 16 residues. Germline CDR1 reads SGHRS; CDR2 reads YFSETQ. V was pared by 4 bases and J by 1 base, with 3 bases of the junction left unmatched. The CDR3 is CASSPLAGGNTGELFF. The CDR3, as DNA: TGCGCCAGCAGCCCCCTAGCGGGGGGGAACACCGGGGAGCTGTTTTTT.